Below, 25 T cell receptor beta chains from the same sample are listed, as sequenced in a study of post-analysis software for immune sequencing data. Incorporated into the TCR beta cDNA libraries were unique molecular identifiers, which served to reduce PCR and sequencing biases. Using its own MiXCR run on the PCR reads, TCRdb lists one record per CDR3 protein. This table has over 150,000 distinct CDR3 sequences, about 37% appearing once. The sequencing here drew on blood, taken after autologous hematopoietic stem cell transplantation. The receptors were gathered from a girl aged 10-17 years with multiple sclerosis.

This chain joins TRBV20-1 and TRBJ2-2; 8 bases fit TRBD2. There are 15 residues in the CDR3. Germline-derived CDR1 and CDR2 are DFQATT and SNEGSKA (reference sequence). The junction had 5 bases not matched to a gene; V was cut back by 3 bases and J by 2 bases. The CDR3, as DNA: TGCAGTGCTAGCGGGGGGGATTTTAACACCGGGGAGCTGTTTTTT. Its protein product is CSASGGDFNTGELFF.

Only a few counts were recorded for this clonotype. J is TRBJ2-7 and V is TRBV5-6, with 7 bases fitting TRBD1. The CDR3 extends over 18 amino acids. Germline CDR1 and CDR2: SGHDT and YYEEEE. V lost 0 bases and J lost 2; bases outside the gene matches: 14. The CDR3 DNA reads TGTGCCAGCAGCTTGGGAGGGGGCCCTAGGCTACACACCTACGAGCAGTACTTC. It is translated as CASSLGGGPRLHTYEQYF.

V usage is TRBV2 and J usage is TRBJ2-2; D gene uncertain. This CDR3 has 13 amino acids. CDR1 SNHLY and CDR2 FYNNEI come from the germline V gene. V gave up 1 base and J gave up 5 bases, with 5 bases separating them. The CDR3 sequence: CASSEVVTGELFF. CDR3 sequence (DNA): TGTGCCAGCAGTGAAGTGGTAACCGGGGAGCTGTTTTTT.

In its sample, this clonotype was seen a few times. The chain joins TRBV25-1 to TRBJ2-3, with a possible D match to TRBD1 (6 bases). V lost 6 bases to trimming and J lost 1 base, with 20 bases between them. The CDR3 is 17 residues long. Germline assignment: CDR1 MGHDK and CDR2 SYGVNS. The CDR3 nucleotides read TGTGCCAGCAGCCCTTATCGGCAGGGGACCGGCACAGATACGCAGTATTTT. This sequence encodes CASSPYRQGTGTDTQYF.

This chain connects TRBV20-1 to TRBJ1-6, with D hard to call. The V end lost 0 bases, the J end lost 10 bases, and 10 bases lay between the germline ends. CDR1 and CDR2 from the germline V gene are DFQATT and SNEGSKA (reference sequence). The CDR3 is 13 residues long. CDR3 sequence (DNA): TGCAGTGCTAGAGATAGATTAGGGTCACCCCTCCACTTT. It codes for CSARDRLGSPLHF.

In its sample, this clonotype was seen many times. The CDR3 loop is CASGQGAYNEQFF. In DNA form, the CDR3 reads TGTGCCAGTGGACAGGGCGCCTACAATGAGCAGTTCTTC. The chain links TRBV9 to TRBJ2-1; 8 bases are a match to TRBD1. The germline CDR1 and CDR2 sequences are SGDLS and YYNGEE. The CDR3 is made up of 13 amino acids. The trim removed 8 bases at V and 2 bases at J, leaving 3 bases unmatched.

This rearrangement joins TRBV5-5 to TRBJ1-1; D gene uncertain. V lost 0 bases and J 1 base, leaving 7 bases between the germline ends. The V gene's germline CDR1 is SGHKS and CDR2 YYEKEE (reference sequence). The CDR3 consists of 14 residues. DNA of the CDR3: TGTGCCAGCAGCTTGGTCCAGAAGAACACTGAAGCTTTCTTT. Translation: CASSLVQKNTEAFF.

This clonotype was detected only once. The chain is built from TRBV20-1 and TRBJ1-3, with TRBD1 identical over 8 bases. Germline CDR1 and CDR2: DFQATT and SNEGSKA (reference sequence). Unmatched junction bases numbered 7, after V lost 0 bases and J lost 3 bases. CDR3 length: 16 amino acids. The CDR3 region is CSARDLAGGVGNTIYF. CDR3 bases: TGCAGTGCTAGAGATTTGGCAGGGGGCGTTGGAAACACCATATATTTT.

The genes are TRBV10-3 and TRBJ2-3; 11 positions match TRBD2. CDR1 ENHRY and CDR2 SYGVKD come from the germline V gene. The CDR3 loop spans 16 amino acids. V was clipped by 3 bases and J by 7 bases; unmatched bases: 9. CDR3 loop: CAISEFGTSGTYTQYF. Written as DNA, the CDR3 is TGTGCCATCAGTGAATTCGGGACTAGCGGAACCTATACGCAGTATTTT.

The chain carries TRBV12-3 or TRBV12-4 and TRBJ2-7, with 8 bases lining up with TRBD2. V lost 5 bases to trimming and J lost 0 bases; unmatched junction nucleotides: 6. CDR3 length: 15 residues. This chain's CDR3 is CASSPGGVSSYEQYF. In DNA form, the CDR3 reads TGTGCCAGCAGTCCGGGAGGGGTTTCCTCCTACGAGCAGTACTTC.

This clonotype showed up just a few times. The chain is built from TRBV12-5 and TRBJ2-7; D remains unclear. The V gene lost 1 base and the J gene lost 3 bases, with 1 base spanning the gap. Germline V lookup: CDR1 LGHNT, CDR2 FRNRAP. The CDR3 loop spans 11 amino acids. The CDR3 nucleotides are TGTGCTAGTGGTTTGGGCTACGAGCAGTACTTC. This encodes CASGLGYEQYF.

In its sample, this clonotype was seen many times. The CDR3 region has the DNA TGTGCCACCAGAAGTATGGGTCCTAGCTACGAGCAGTACTTC. It translates to CATRSMGPSYEQYF. This sequence joins TRBV15 and TRBJ2-7; D is uncertain. Germline CDR1 is LNHNV and CDR2 is YYDKDF (reference sequence). CDR3 length: 14 residues. The germline V and J ends were trimmed by 6 bases and 3 bases, with 15 bases remaining between them.

Only a few counts were recorded for this clonotype. This sequence joins TRBV15 and TRBJ2-5, with 13 bases lining up with TRBD2. Trimming cost V 3 bases and J 0 bases; bases outside gene matches: 4. The CDR3 covers 17 residues. Germline assignment: CDR1 LNHNV and CDR2 YYDKDF (reference sequence). Here the CDR3 reads CATSSGTSGMYQETQYF. The CDR3 DNA reads TGTGCCACCAGCAGCGGGACTAGCGGGATGTACCAAGAGACCCAGTACTTC.

The J gene is TRBJ1-6, the V gene TRBV27; D gene uncertain. Per the germline V gene, CDR1 is MNHEY and CDR2 is SMNVEV (reference sequence). Trimming took off 3 bases at V and 6 bases at J, with 12 bases between the two ends. The CDR3 is 15 residues long. The CDR3 nucleotides are TGTGCCAGCAGTTTTTCCCTGCCGGTTAATTCACCCCTCCACTTT. The encoded protein is CASSFSLPVNSPLHF.

In its sample, this clonotype was seen a few times. Its ends do not fully match the called genes, so a read error is possible. The chain recombines TRBV20-1 with TRBJ2-1; D may be TRBD2 (6 bases). Germline CDR1 is DFQATT and CDR2 is SNEGSKA (reference sequence). CDR3 length: 14 residues. The CDR3 DNA follows: TGCAGTGCTCTATACGGGAGCTCCTACAGTGAGCAGTTCTTC. Translated: CSALYGSSYSEQFF.

This chain links TRBV24-1 with TRBJ1-5, with no clear D. Trimming pared 5 bases from V and 1 base from J, leaving 8 bases between. The germline V gene has CDR1 KGHDR and CDR2 SFDVKD. The CDR3 is made up of 14 amino acids. The CDR3 spells CATSGAESNQPQHF. The CDR3 DNA reads as TGTGCCACCAGTGGGGCAGAGAGCAATCAGCCCCAGCATTTT.

This clonotype was seen repeatedly, ten times or more. The V gene is TRBV10-3, the J gene TRBJ1-1; TRBD1 matches 11 bases. The CDR3 has 15 residues. V trimming: 2 bases; J trimming: 5 bases; junction bases outside the gene matches: 4. Per germline, CDR1 ENHRY and CDR2 SYGVKD. This CDR3 is CAISEAGQGGTEAFF. Here the CDR3 DNA reads TGTGCCATCAGTGAGGCGGGACAGGGGGGGACTGAAGCTTTCTTT.

The J gene is TRBJ2-3, the V gene TRBV20-1; a possible D gene is TRBD2 (7 bases). V was pared by 3 bases and J by 3 bases, with 22 bases between. Germline CDR1 is DFQATT and CDR2 is SNEGSKA (reference sequence). CDR3 length: 17 residues. CDR3 region: CSASPSPGGGRTDTQYF. CDR3 DNA: TGCAGTGCTAGTCCCTCTCCGGGGGGCGGGAGAACAGATACGCAGTATTTT.

The rearrangement links TRBV20-1 to TRBJ2-3; tentative D call: TRBD2 (6 bases). The CDR3 is 16 amino acids. Trimming stripped 6 bases from V and 0 bases from J, with 19 bases between. Germline values: CDR1 DFQATT, CDR2 SNEGSKA (reference sequence). CDR3 sequence: CSASISGSFSTDTQYF. The CDR3 coding sequence is TGCAGTGCCAGTATTTCCGGGAGCTTTAGCACAGATACGCAGTATTTT.

A word on this clonotype: A much larger clone sits a single nucleotide away, making a read error possible. The J gene is TRBJ1-2, the V gene TRBV12-3 or TRBV12-4; a possible D gene is TRBD1 (5 bases). The CDR3 has 14 amino acids. CDR3 nucleotide sequence: TGTGTCAGCAGTTTGGGCAGGGATTACTATGGCTACACCTTC. Its protein is CVSSLGRDYYGYTF.

The chain carries TRBV9 and TRBJ1-1; possible D gene TRBD1, 5 bases. Trimming shortened V by 0 bases and J by 12 bases, and 18 bases separated the two germline ends. Germline V gene data show CDR1 as SGDLS and CDR2 as YYNGEE. CDR3 length equals 14 residues. The DNA for the CDR3 is TGTGCCAGCAGCGTAGAGGCCCCCCGGGGGTTTCCTTTCTTT. It is translated as CASSVEAPRGFPFF. The full variable domain, with the rest looked up from reference TRBV9 and TRBJ1-1, is DSGVTQTPKHLITATGQRVTLRCSPRSGDLSVYWYQQSLDQGLQFLIQYYNGEERAKGNILERFSAQQFPDLHSELNLSSLELGDSALYFCASSVEAPRGFPFFGQGTRLTVV.

The chain recombines TRBV20-1 with TRBJ2-1; TRBD2 matches at 9 bases. The CDR3 is made up of 13 amino acids. J lost 7 bases, V lost 3 bases, and 4 bases had no gene match. Germline CDR1 reads DFQATT; CDR2 reads SNEGSKA (reference sequence). In DNA, the CDR3 is TGCAGTGCTAGTGGGACTAGCTTTAATGAGCAGTTCTTC. Residues: CSASGTSFNEQFF.

This chain links TRBV15 with TRBJ1-4, with TRBD1 matching over 9 bases. The trim removed 3 bases at V and 5 bases at J, leaving 7 bases unmatched. Per the germline V gene, CDR1 is LNHNV and CDR2 is YYDKDF (reference sequence). The CDR3 covers 16 residues. The CDR3 DNA is TGTGCCACCAGCAGGTCTTCCGGGACAGGGAATGAAAAACTGTTTTTT. Its translation: CATSRSSGTGNEKLFF.

The sample holds a few counts of this clonotype. A much more abundant neighbour one base away suggests this may be a read error. The chain couples TRBV10-3 to TRBJ2-7; 8 bases are shared with TRBD2. This CDR3 has 13 residues. The germline V gene has CDR1 ENHRY and CDR2 SYGVKD. V gave up 10 bases and J gave up 2 bases; unmatched junction bases: 7. The CDR3 DNA reads as TGTGCCACCAGCGGGAGAGGGACCTACGAGCAGTACTTC. Its translation is CATSGRGTYEQYF.

The chain is built from TRBV29-1 and TRBJ2-5, with a tentative D call TRBD2 (6 bases). Trimming shortened V by 0 bases and J by 4 bases, and 12 bases separated the two germline ends. The CDR3 is 14 amino acids. Germline CDR1 reads SQVTM; CDR2 reads ANQGSEA. CDR3: CSVEDPLGGETQYF. CDR3 nucleotides: TGCAGCGTTGAAGATCCCTTGGGGGGAGAGACCCAGTACTTC.